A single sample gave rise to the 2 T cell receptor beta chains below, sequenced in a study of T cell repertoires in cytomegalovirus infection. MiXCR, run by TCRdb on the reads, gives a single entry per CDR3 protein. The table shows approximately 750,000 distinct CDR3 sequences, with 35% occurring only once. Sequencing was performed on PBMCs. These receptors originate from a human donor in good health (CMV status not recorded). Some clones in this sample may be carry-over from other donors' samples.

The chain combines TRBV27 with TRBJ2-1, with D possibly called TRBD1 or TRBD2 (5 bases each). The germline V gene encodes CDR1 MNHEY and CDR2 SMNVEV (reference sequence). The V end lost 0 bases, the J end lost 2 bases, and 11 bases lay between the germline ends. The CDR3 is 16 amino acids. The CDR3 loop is CASSLSGETAYNEQFF. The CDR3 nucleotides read TGTGCCAGCAGTTTATCCGGGGAGACAGCCTACAATGAGCAGTTCTTC.

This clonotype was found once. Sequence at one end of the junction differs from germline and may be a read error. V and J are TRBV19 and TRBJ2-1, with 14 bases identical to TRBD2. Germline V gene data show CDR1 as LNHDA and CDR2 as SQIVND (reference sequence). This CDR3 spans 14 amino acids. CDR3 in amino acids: CRTSGGSSYNEQFF. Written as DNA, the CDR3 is TGCCGGACTAGCGGGGGGAGCTCCTACAATGAGCAGTTCTTC.